This TCR beta chain was documented in a study of response to subunit inactivated influenza vaccine. The CDR3 is 16 amino acids. Germline CDR1 is LGHNA and CDR2 is YSLEER. Trimming stripped 0 bases from V and 9 bases from J, with 21 bases between. TCRdb called the RT-PCR reads again in MiXCR, with one record for every CDR3 protein. Counted here are more than 500,000 distinct CDR3 sequences, roughly 12% occurring once; the ten biggest clones make up 11%. This sample was also put to use in a study of T cells expressing NK-cell markers. In that study: TCR beta cDNA was made by 5'RACE template switching with UMIs.

The V and J genes are TRBV4-3 and TRBJ2-7, with D hard to call. The specimen was PBMCs from blood, collected on the day of vaccination. The source of this sequence is a man aged 50-59 years who received an inactivated influenza vaccine. CDR3 DNA sequence: TGCGCCAGCAGCCAAGATTCGGCTAGTTTGTTCACTGGGCAGTACTTC. Its translation is CASSQDSASLFTGQYF.